This T cell receptor (beta chain) was sequenced during a study of vaccination effects on CD4 cells after COVID-19. Sequencing in the ViraFEST assay came after antigen-specific CD4+ T cells had been expanded with viral peptide pools, which were used to stimulate PBMC. Culturing for roughly 9 days preceded CD4+ T cell isolation. In the vaccine recipients, nucleocapsid antibodies were negative and there was no prior SARS-CoV-2 infection. The culture medium for 2 million or so PBMC per well included about 10 IU/ml IL-2 and about 10 ug/ml peptides. A half-volume exchange with IL-2 medium occurred on days 3 and 7. V shed 9 bases and J 4 bases; nucleotides not matched to a gene: 5. The CDR3 spans 14 residues. Germline assignment: CDR1 MNHEY and CDR2 SVGAGI. Generated by immunoSEQ multiplex PCR, the TCRdb table keeps only in-frame clones and is missing some. This repertoire shows around 71,000 clones, over 65% found once; its top ten account for about 4%.

On this clone itself: Antigen specificity is unknown.

General study findings and limits: Clones induced by infection and by vaccine showed marked clonal contraction late after vaccination. Researchers reported few convalescent patients and no early post-infection timepoints in the study.

The starting material was CD4+ T cells from PBMCs cultured with HCoV-OC43 spike peptides, obtained before COVID-19 vaccination. Subset here: HCoV-OC43 spike overlapping peptide pool stimulation. The chain is built from TRBV6-5 and TRBJ1-5; 11 nucleotides align to TRBD1. This TCR derives from a human donor who received a COVID-19 vaccine. CDR3 residues: CASGGTGGNQPQHF. The CDR3 region has the DNA TGTGCCAGTGGAGGGACAGGGGGAAATCAGCCCCAGCATTTT.